This T cell receptor (beta chain) was recovered during a study of OX40 agonist ivuxolimab in advanced cancers. Study-wide context: Patients received intravenous ivuxolimab every 2 weeks at 0.01 to 10 mg/kg. Partial responses were achieved by three patients, of whom one had hepatocellular carcinoma and two had cutaneous melanoma.

To note about this clone: Its cognate antigen is unknown.

General study points: CD4+ and CD8+ T cells in blood underwent clonal expansion by week 6 at 0.1 to 3.0 mg/kg.

The repertoire was sequenced with immunoSEQ multiplex PCR; TCRdb's copy has only in-frame clones and lacks some. Of fewer than 85,000 clones listed, around 87% are singletons. The origin of this receptor is an adult with an advanced solid tumor such as melanoma, head and neck, liver or kidney cancer. Material: CD4+ or CD8+ T cells sorted from blood, obtained in a trial of the OX40 agonist ivuxolimab.

CDR3 in DNA: TGTGCCAGCAGCTTAATGGGGGCGCATGGCTACACCTTC. The encoded protein is CASSLMGAHGYTF. The V and J genes are TRBV11-2 and TRBJ1-2, with TRBD1 as a possible D gene (6 bases). V lost 2 bases and J 6 bases, leaving 10 bases between the germline ends. In germline, CDR1 is SGHAT, CDR2 FQNNGV. CDR3 size: 13 residues.